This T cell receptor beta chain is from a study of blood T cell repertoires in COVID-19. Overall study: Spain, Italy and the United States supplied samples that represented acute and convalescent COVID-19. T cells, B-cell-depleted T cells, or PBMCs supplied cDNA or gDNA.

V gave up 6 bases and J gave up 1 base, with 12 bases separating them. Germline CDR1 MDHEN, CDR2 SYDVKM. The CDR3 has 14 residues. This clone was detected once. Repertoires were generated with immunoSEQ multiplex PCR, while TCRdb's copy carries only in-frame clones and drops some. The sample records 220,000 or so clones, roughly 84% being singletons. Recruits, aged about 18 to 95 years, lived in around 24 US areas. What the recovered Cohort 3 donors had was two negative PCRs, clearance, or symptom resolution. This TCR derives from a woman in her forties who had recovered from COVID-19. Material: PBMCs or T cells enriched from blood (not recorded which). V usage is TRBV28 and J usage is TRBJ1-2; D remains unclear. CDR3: CASRRAGNNYGYTF. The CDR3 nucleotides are TGTGCCAGCAGACGGGCGGGTAATAACTATGGCTACACCTTC.